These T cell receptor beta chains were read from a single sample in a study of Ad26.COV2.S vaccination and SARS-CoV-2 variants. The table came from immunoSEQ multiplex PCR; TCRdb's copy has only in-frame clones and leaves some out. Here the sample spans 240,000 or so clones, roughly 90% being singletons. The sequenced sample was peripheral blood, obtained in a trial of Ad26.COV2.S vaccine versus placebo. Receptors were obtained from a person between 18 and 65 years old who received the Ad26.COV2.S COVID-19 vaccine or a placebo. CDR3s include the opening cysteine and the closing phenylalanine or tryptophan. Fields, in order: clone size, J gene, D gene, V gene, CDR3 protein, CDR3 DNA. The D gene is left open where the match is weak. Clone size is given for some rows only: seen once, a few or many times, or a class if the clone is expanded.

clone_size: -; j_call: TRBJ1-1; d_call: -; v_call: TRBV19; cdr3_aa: CASSSQVNTEAFF; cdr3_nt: TGTGCCAGTAGTAGTCAGGTTAACACTGAAGCTTTCTTT
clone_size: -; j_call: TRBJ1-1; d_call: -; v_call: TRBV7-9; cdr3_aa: CASSLAPSGLNTEAFF; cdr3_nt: TGTGCCAGCAGCTTAGCGCCTTCAGGTCTGAACACTGAAGCTTTCTTT
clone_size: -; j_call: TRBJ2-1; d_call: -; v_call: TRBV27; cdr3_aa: CASSLYGTYNEQFF; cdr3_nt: TGTGCCAGCAGTTTATACGGGACCTACAATGAGCAGTTCTTC
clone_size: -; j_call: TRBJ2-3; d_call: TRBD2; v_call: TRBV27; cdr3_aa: CASPGTSGYTDTQYF; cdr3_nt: TGTGCCAGCCCCGGGACTAGCGGATACACAGATACGCAGTATTTT
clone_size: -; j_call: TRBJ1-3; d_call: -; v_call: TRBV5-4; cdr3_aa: CASSLAGYSGNTIYF; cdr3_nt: TGTGCCAGCAGCTTGGCGGGGTACTCTGGAAACACCATATATTTT
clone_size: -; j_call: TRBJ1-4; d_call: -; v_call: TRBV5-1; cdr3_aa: CAGPDFKNEKLFF; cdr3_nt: TGCGCCGGGCCAGACTTTAAAAATGAAAAACTGTTTTTT
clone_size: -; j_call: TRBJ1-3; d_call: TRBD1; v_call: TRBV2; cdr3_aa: CASRAGTGPGNTIYF; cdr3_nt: TGTGCCAGCAGGGCCGGGACAGGGCCCGGAAACACCATATATTTT
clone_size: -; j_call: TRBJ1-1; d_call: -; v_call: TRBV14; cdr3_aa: CASSPRSMNTEAFF; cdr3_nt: TGTGCCAGCAGCCCGAGAAGCATGAACACTGAAGCTTTCTTT
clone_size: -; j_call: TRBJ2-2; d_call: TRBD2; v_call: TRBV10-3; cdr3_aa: CAISEREGVPGELFF; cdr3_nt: TGTGCCATCAGTGAGCGGGAGGGGGTCCCCGGGGAGCTGTTTTTT
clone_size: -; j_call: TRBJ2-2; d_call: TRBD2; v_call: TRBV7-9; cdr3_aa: CASRLAGGNTGELFF; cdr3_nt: TGTGCCAGCAGATTAGCGGGAGGGAACACCGGGGAGCTGTTTTTT
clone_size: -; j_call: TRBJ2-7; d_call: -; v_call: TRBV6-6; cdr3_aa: CASSQHWGGEQYF; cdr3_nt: TGTGCCAGCAGTCAGCACTGGGGTGGCGAGCAGTACTTC
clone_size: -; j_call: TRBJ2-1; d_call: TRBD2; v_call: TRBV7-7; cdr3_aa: CASSLAVGLAGDEQFF; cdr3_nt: TGTGCTAGCAGCTTAGCTGTCGGACTAGCGGGAGATGAGCAGTTCTTC
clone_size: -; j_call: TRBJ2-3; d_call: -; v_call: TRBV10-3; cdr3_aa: CAIRGEAKLFF; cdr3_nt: TGTGCCATCAGGGGGGAGGCCAAGCTTTTCTTT
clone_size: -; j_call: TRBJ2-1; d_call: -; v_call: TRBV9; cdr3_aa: CASSVGAGSYNEQFF; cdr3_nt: TGTGCCAGCAGCGTAGGGGCGGGATCATACAATGAGCAGTTCTTC
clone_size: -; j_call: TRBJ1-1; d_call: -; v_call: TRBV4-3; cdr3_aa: CASSQDIRNMWTEAFF; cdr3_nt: TGCGCCAGCAGCCAAGATATACGGAATATGTGGACTGAAGCTTTCTTT
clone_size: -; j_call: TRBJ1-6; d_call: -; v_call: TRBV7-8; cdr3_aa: CASSLEGTENSPLHF; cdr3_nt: TGTGCCAGCAGCTTAGAGGGGACGGAAAATTCACCCCTCCACTTT
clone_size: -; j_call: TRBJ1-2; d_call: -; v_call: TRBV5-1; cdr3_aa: CASSPGADYGYTF; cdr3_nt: TGCGCCAGCAGCCCCGGGGCGGACTATGGCTACACCTTC
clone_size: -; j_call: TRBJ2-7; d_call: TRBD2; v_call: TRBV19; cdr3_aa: CASSIKGDGGFVYEQYF; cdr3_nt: TGTGCCAGTAGTATCAAAGGGGACGGGGGGTTCGTCTACGAGCAGTACTTC
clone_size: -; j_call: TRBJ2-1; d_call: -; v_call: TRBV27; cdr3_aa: CASSTFGQGTFF; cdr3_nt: -
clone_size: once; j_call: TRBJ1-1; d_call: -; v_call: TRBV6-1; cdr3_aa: CASSGGKGVLNTEAFF; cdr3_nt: TGTGCCAGCAGTGGAGGAAAGGGGGTCCTGAACACTGAAGCTTTCTTT
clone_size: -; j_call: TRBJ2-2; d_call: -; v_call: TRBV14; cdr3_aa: CASSPRGIRENTGELFF; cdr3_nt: TGTGCCAGCAGCCCCCGAGGGATTAGAGAAAACACCGGGGAGCTGTTTTTT
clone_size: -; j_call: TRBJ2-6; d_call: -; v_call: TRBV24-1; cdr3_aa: CATSEDSSGANVLTF; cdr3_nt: TGTGCCACCAGTGAAGACAGTTCTGGGGCCAACGTCCTGACTTTC
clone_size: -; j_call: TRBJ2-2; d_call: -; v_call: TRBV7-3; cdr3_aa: CASSEASAGELFF; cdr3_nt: TGTGCCAGCAGCGAAGCCTCCGCCGGGGAGCTGTTTTTT
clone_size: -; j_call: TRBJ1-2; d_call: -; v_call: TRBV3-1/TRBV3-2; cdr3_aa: CASSDPPNRAGSYGYTF; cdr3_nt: TGTGCCAGCAGCGACCCTCCTAACAGGGCGGGGAGCTATGGCTACACCTTC
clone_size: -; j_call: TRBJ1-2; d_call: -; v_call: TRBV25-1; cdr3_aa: CASSETQTGTNYGYTF; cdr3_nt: TGTGCCAGCAGTGAAACACAGACAGGAACTAACTATGGCTACACCTTC
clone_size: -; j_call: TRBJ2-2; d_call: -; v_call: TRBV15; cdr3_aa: CATSRDPRTGELFF; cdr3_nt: TGTGCCACCAGCAGAGATCCCAGGACCGGGGAGCTGTTTTTT
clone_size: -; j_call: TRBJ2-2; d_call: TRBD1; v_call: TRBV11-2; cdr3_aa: CASSPTGGSNTGELFF; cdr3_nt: TGTGCCAGCAGCCCCACAGGGGGTTCGAACACCGGGGAGCTGTTTTTT
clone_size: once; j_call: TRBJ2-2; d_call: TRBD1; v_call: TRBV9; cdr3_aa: CASSDGDRGRTGELFF; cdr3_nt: TGTGCCAGCAGCGATGGGGACAGGGGGAGGACCGGGGAGCTGTTTTTT
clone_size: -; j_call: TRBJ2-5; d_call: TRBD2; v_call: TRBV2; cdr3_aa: CASSPLAGEETQYF; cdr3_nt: TGTGCCAGCAGCCCCCTAGCGGGGGAAGAGACCCAGTACTTC
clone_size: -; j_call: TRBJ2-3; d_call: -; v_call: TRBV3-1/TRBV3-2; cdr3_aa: CASSQVSGDTQYF; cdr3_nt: TGTGCCAGCAGCCAAGTCTCGGGAGATACGCAGTATTTT
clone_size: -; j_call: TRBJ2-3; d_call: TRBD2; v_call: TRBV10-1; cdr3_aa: CASSSGASSTDTQYF; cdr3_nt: TGCGCCAGCAGCAGCGGGGCTTCAAGCACAGATACGCAGTATTTT